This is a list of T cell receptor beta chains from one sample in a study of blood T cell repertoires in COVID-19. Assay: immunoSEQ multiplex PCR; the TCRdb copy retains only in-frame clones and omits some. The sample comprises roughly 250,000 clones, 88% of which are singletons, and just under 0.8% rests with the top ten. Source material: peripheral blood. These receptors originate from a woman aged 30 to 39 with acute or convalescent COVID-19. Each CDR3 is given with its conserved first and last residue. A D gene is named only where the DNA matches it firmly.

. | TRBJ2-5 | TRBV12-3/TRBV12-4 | CASSSRETQYF | TGTGCCAGCAGTTCTAGGGAGACCCAGTACTTC
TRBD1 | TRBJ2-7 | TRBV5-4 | CASASGTDSYEQYF | TGTGCCAGCGCGTCCGGGACAGACTCCTACGAGCAGTACTTC
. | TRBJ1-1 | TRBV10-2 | CASRGLGGTTLNTEAFF | TGCGCCAGCAGAGGTTTGGGTGGGACAACCCTGAACACTGAAGCTTTCTTT
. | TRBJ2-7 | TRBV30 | CAWSGGEQYF | TGTGCCTGGAGCGGGGGCGAGCAGTACTTC
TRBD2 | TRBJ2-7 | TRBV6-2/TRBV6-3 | CASSSGTLAGGGEQYF | TGTGCCAGCAGTTCAGGTACCCTAGCGGGAGGTGGCGAGCAGTACTTC
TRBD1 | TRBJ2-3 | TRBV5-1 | CASSARTGGRADTQYF | TGCGCCAGCAGCGCAAGAACAGGGGGCAGGGCAGATACGCAGTATTTT
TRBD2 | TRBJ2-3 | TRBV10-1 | CASSGGAGGPDTQYF | TGCGCCAGCAGTGGAGGAGCGGGAGGGCCAGATACGCAGTATTTT
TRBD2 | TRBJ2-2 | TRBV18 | CASSPGLISTGGELFF | TGTGCCAGCTCACCGGGACTAATCTCCACGGGCGGGGAGCTGTTTTTT
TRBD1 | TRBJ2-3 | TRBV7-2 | CASSPGTGNFVAQYF | TGTGCCAGCAGCCCCGGGACAGGGAACTTTGTGGCGCAGTATTTT
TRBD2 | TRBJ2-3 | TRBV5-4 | CASGPWAGGADTQYF | TGTGCCAGCGGGCCGTGGGCGGGAGGTGCAGATACGCAGTATTTT